This T cell receptor beta chain was identified in a study of cytomegalovirus exposure and HLA in healthy donors. The V gene's germline CDR1 is ENHRY and CDR2 SYGVKD. The ends lost 6 bases at V and 6 bases at J; junction bases unmatched: 6. The CDR3 extends over 14 amino acids. Both 60 Vbeta primers and 13 Jbeta primers went into the PCR. TCRdb's copy holds only in-frame clones and misses some; the assay was immunoSEQ multiplex PCR. The sample consists of 160,000 or so clones, roughly 75% of them appearing once. The sequence was obtained from a man aged 35 to 55 in good health and CMV-seronegative. The specimen was PBMCs. The chain recombines TRBV10-3 with TRBJ2-2; TRBD1 matches 8 bases. The CDR3 loop reads CAISSTGDPGELFF. CDR3 in DNA: TGTGCCATCAGCTCGACAGGGGATCCCGGGGAGCTGTTTTTT.